Presented here are 12 T cell receptor beta chains from one specimen sequenced in a study of blood T cell repertoires in COVID-19. The protocol was immunoSEQ multiplex PCR, while the TCRdb copy is restricted to in-frame clones and leaves out a portion. The sample has 130,000 to 150,000 clones; 80% to 90% are singletons. The sample taken for sequencing was peripheral blood. All receptors derive from a man aged 80 or over with acute or convalescent COVID-19.

The chain uses TRBV10-3 and TRBJ2-7; 11 bases are shared with TRBD2. This CDR3 region has 15 residues. Germline V gene lookup returns CDR1 ENHRY and CDR2 SYGVKD. The V gene end was trimmed by 3 bases and the J gene end by 0 bases; junction bases not matched to a gene: 1. As DNA, the CDR3 is TGTGCCATCAGTGAACTAGCGGGAGCCTCCTACGAGCAGTACTTC. It codes for CAISELAGASYEQYF.

The genes are TRBV19 and TRBJ1-1, with D perhaps TRBD1 (5 bases). Germline CDR1 reads LNHDA; CDR2 reads SQIVND (reference sequence). Trimming pared 7 bases from V and 6 bases from J, leaving 12 bases between. The CDR3 consists of 12 residues. This chain's CDR3 is CASKATASEAFF. CDR3 nucleotides: TGTGCCAGTAAAGCGACAGCCTCTGAAGCTTTCTTT.

V and J are TRBV5-4 and TRBJ2-5; 9 nucleotides agree with TRBD2. Germline V CDR1 and CDR2: SGHNT, YYREEE (reference sequence). V shed 0 bases and J 5 bases; nucleotides not matched to a gene: 5. The CDR3 totals 15 residues. This CDR3 reads CASSLASGTRETQYF. DNA for the CDR3: TGTGCCAGCAGCTTGGCTAGCGGGACGCGGGAGACCCAGTACTTC.

This clone has just one count. The rearrangement uses TRBV7-9 and TRBJ1-2; no clear D gene. The length of the CDR3 is 14 residues. Trimming stripped 7 bases from V and 6 bases from J, with 18 bases between. Germline values: CDR1 SEHNR, CDR2 FQNEAQ (reference sequence). The CDR3 DNA reads as TGTGCCAGCACCCCGAACCTCCACGGGGATGGCTACACCTTC. It is translated as CASTPNLHGDGYTF.

As DNA, the CDR3 is TGCGCCAGCAGCCAAGATGGGCCCCAGATGAACACTGAAGCTTTCTTT. Its protein is CASSQDGPQMNTEAFF. This chain links TRBV4-1 with TRBJ1-1; D unresolved. CDR1 MGHRA and CDR2 YSYEKL come from the germline V gene. The CDR3 totals 16 residues. Trimming took off 0 bases at V and 0 bases at J, with 11 bases between the two ends.

V usage is TRBV4-1 and J usage is TRBJ2-1, with 11 nucleotides matching TRBD2. This CDR3 contains 16 residues. CDR1 and CDR2 from the germline V gene are MGHRA and YSYEKL. The V gene end was trimmed by 1 base and the J gene end by 8 bases; junction bases not matched to a gene: 7. The CDR3 nucleotides are TGCGCCAGCAGCCAAGCGTCTAGCGGGGGGCGGGATGAGCAGTTCTTC. Translating it yields CASSQASSGGRDEQFF.

V and J are TRBV7-9 and TRBJ1-6; 10 positions match TRBD1. This CDR3 is built from 15 residues. Germline V gene sequence: CDR1 SEHNR, CDR2 FQNEAQ (reference sequence). Trimming removed 5 bases from V and 7 bases from J; junction bases left unmatched: 5. CDR3 coding DNA: TGTGCCAGCAGCAAAGGACAGGGGGAAAATTCACCCCTCCACTTT. This codes for CASSKGQGENSPLHF.

This chain links TRBV5-1 with TRBJ2-1, with 14 bases identical to TRBD2. V lost 3 bases and J lost 7; bases outside the gene matches: 6. Germline values: CDR1 SGHRS, CDR2 YFSETQ. The CDR3 consists of 16 residues. Written as DNA, the CDR3 is TGCGCCAGCAGCTGGGGGGGACTAGCGGGAGTGAATGAGCAGTTCTTC. Translated: CASSWGGLAGVNEQFF.

The V call is TRBV5-1, the J call TRBJ2-3; possibly TRBD2 for D (6 bases). The CDR3 loop spans 14 amino acids. Per germline, CDR1 SGHRS and CDR2 YFSETQ. With 4 bases removed from V and 6 bases from J, the gap between germline ends came to 15 bases. The CDR3 DNA reads as TGCGCCAGCAGCGATCGGGGGAGGACGGATACGCAGTATTTT. It translates to CASSDRGRTDTQYF.

The chain is built from TRBV5-4 and TRBJ2-3, with 7 nucleotides matching TRBD1. This CDR3 is built from 16 residues. Unmatched junction bases numbered 10, after V lost 4 bases and J lost 2 bases. The germline CDR1 and CDR2 sequences are SGHNT and YYREEE (reference sequence). DNA for the CDR3: TGTGCCAGCAGCCCGACAACGGGACAGCTCACAGATACGCAGTATTTT. As protein: CASSPTTGQLTDTQYF.

The rearrangement joins TRBV7-2 to TRBJ1-1; D remains ambiguous. The V gene's germline CDR1 is SGHTA and CDR2 FQGNSA. The CDR3 covers 14 residues. Trimming took 2 bases from V and 0 from J, leaving 7 bases between them. The CDR3 sequence is CASSLSRVNTEAFF. The CDR3 DNA sequence: TGTGCCAGCAGCTTATCGAGGGTGAACACTGAAGCTTTCTTT.

The chain joins TRBV5-4 to TRBJ1-5, with TRBD1 matching over 8 bases. V shed 2 bases and J 0 bases; nucleotides not matched to a gene: 7. The CDR3 is made up of 17 amino acids. CDR1 is SGHNT, CDR2 YYREEE, per germline (reference sequence). The CDR3: CASSLSGGPYSNQPQHF. The CDR3 DNA reads as TGTGCCAGCAGCTTATCAGGGGGCCCGTATAGCAATCAGCCCCAGCATTTT.